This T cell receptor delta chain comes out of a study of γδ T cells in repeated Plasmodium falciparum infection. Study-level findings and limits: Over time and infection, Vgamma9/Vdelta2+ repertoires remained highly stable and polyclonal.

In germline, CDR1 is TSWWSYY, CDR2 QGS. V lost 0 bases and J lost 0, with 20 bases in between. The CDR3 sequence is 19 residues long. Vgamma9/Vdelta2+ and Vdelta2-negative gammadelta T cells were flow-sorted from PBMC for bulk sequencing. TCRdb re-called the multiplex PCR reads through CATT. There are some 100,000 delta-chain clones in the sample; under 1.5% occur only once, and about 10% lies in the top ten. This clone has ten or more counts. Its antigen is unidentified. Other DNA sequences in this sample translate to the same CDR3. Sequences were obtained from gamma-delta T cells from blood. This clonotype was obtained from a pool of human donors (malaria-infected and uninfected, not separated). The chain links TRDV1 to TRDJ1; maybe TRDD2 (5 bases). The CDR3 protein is CALGELGSFPPYYTDKLIF. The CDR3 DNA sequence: TGTGCTCTTGGGGAACTGGGTAGCTTCCCTCCCTACTACACCGATAAACTCATCTTT.